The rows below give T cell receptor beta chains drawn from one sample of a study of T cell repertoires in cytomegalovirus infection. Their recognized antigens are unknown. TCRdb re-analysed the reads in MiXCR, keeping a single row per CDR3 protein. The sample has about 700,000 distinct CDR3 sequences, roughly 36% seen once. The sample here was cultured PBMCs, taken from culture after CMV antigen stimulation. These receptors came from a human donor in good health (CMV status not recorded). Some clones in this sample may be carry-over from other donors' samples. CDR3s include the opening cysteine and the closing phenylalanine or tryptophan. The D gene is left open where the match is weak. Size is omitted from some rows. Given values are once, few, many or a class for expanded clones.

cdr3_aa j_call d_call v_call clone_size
CASSFYRATDTQYF TRBJ2-3 - TRBV7-2 -
CASSYGMTEEAFF TRBJ1-1 - TRBV6-5 -
CASSAQGYPNQPQHF TRBJ1-5 - TRBV6-1 few
CASREGREGRYGELFF TRBJ2-2 TRBD2 TRBV7-2 few
CASSSEVGGLYTQYF TRBJ2-3 - TRBV7-6 -
CASSQYRGRPQHF TRBJ1-5 TRBD1 TRBV4-1 -
CASRAGTSNYNEQFF TRBJ2-1 TRBD2 TRBV7-9 -
CASSFYDWVYDTGDTEAFF TRBJ1-1 - TRBV28 few
CASSAWTSGGYNEQFF TRBJ2-1 TRBD2 TRBV7-2 few
CASSASGSRNQPQHF TRBJ1-5 - TRBV2 -
CSARDYTEAFF TRBJ1-1 - TRBV20-1 -
CASSPAGGNNEQFF TRBJ2-1 TRBD2 TRBV7-6 -
CASSLASLSWSNQPQHF TRBJ1-5 - TRBV7-8 -
CASSLGQSYNEQFF TRBJ2-1 - TRBV5-6 many
CATSDGVSNQPQHF TRBJ1-5 - TRBV24-1 -
CASRRDTRRDGYTF TRBJ1-2 - TRBV19 -
CASSLTGQGSEQYF TRBJ2-7 TRBD1 TRBV7-9 -
CASSAPGSRRDEQYF TRBJ2-7 - TRBV6-2/TRBV6-3 -
CASSIVAETYYYGYTF TRBJ1-2 - TRBV19 few
CASSPYGLVNEQFF TRBJ2-1 TRBD2 TRBV6-1 -
CASSYWDRKETQYF TRBJ2-5 TRBD1 TRBV7-9 -
CASSLVGGGDGYTF TRBJ1-2 - TRBV7-8 few
CASSPTTRGEQYF TRBJ2-7 - TRBV6-5 -
CASSSRVVGRRTDTQYF TRBJ2-3 - TRBV6-6 -
CASSIRLTTDTQYF TRBJ2-3 - TRBV19 -
CSAARTGSSNQPQHF TRBJ1-5 TRBD1 TRBV20-1 many
CATQTRNEKLFF TRBJ1-4 - TRBV6-5 -
CSARDPGGVNSYEQYF TRBJ2-7 TRBD2 TRBV20-1 few
CASSLLGTYGYTF TRBJ1-2 - TRBV7-2 many
CASSSLWDPTYNEQFF TRBJ2-1 - TRBV7-8 many
CASSLGGFTSSYNSPLHF TRBJ1-6 - TRBV5-6 few
CASTSGFPDSGNTIYF TRBJ1-3 - TRBV6-1 few
CASSASDRPSYEQYF TRBJ2-7 TRBD1 TRBV28 -
CASMGVSFGTEAFF TRBJ1-1 - TRBV7-2 many
CASSFETGAQETQYF TRBJ2-5 - TRBV7-6 many
CASSSPGQGKSLMDTQYF TRBJ2-3 TRBD1 TRBV7-8 few
CASSMSVGTIYF TRBJ1-3 - TRBV7-9 few
CASSFLGVSEQYF TRBJ2-7 - TRBV5-4 -
CASSQTLAGGAGTDTQYF TRBJ2-3 TRBD2 TRBV7-9 -
CASSLAGGQGYYEQYF TRBJ2-7 TRBD1 TRBV7-2 -
CASSLYNQPQHF TRBJ1-5 - TRBV7-2 many
CASSPQGAGMRGTEAFF TRBJ1-1 TRBD1 TRBV18 -
CSASSASGSSYEQYF TRBJ2-7 TRBD2 TRBV20-1 -
CASSSPMFGGNGYNSPLHF TRBJ1-6 - TRBV7-8 many
CSARGASGIRTDTQYF TRBJ2-3 TRBD2 TRBV20-1 -
CASRPAGGRGHNEQFF TRBJ2-1 TRBD2 TRBV12-3/TRBV12-4 -
CASSRDREGVEQFF TRBJ2-1 TRBD1 TRBV6-5 -
CTSSAATRSYNEQFF TRBJ2-1 - TRBV6-2/TRBV6-3 -